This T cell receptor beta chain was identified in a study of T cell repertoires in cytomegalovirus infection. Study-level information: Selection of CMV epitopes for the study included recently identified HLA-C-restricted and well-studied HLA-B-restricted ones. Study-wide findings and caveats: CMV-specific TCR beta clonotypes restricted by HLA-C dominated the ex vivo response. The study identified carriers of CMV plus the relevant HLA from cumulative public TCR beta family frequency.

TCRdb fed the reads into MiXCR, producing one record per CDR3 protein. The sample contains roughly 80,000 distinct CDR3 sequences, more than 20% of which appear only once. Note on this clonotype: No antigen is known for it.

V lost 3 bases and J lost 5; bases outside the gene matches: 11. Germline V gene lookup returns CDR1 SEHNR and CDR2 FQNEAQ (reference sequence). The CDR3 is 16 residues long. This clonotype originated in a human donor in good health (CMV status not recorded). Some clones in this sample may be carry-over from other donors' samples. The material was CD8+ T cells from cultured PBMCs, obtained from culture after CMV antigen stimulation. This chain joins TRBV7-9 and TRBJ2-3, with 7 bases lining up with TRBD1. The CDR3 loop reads CASSFDRAPPGDTQYF. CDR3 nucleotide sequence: TGTGCCAGCAGCTTCGACAGGGCCCCGCCCGGAGATACGCAGTATTTT.